This T cell receptor (beta chain) was obtained from a study of blood T cell repertoires in COVID-19. Study as a whole: Acute and convalescent COVID-19 samples came from the United States, Italy and Spain.

Assay used: immunoSEQ multiplex PCR; TCRdb lists only in-frame clones, some missing. The table records just under 300,000 clones, around 86% of them present only once. The clonotype was recovered from an older man with acute or convalescent COVID-19. Sample: peripheral blood.

The CDR3 region is CASSLMSGVAETQYF. The CDR3 bases are TGCGCCAGCAGCTTGATGTCAGGGGTGGCGGAGACCCAGTACTTC. The chain has TRBV5-1 and TRBJ2-5; possible D gene TRBD1, 6 bases. Germline loops: CDR1 SGHRS, CDR2 YFSETQ. The CDR3 consists of 15 residues. Deletions cut 1 base from V and 5 bases from J, with 15 bases between.